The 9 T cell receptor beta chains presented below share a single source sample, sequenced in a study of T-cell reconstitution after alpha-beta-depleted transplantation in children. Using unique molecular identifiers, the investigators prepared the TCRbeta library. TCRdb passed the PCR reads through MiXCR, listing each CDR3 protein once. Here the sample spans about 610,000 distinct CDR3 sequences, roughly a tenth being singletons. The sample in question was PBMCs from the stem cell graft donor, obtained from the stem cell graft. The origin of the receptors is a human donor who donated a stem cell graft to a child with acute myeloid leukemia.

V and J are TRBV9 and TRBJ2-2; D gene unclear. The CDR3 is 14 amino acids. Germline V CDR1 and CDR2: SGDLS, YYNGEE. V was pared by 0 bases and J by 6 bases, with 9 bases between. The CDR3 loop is CASSVVLPPGELFF. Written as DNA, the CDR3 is TGTGCCAGCAGCGTAGTTCTTCCCCCCGGGGAGCTGTTTTTT.

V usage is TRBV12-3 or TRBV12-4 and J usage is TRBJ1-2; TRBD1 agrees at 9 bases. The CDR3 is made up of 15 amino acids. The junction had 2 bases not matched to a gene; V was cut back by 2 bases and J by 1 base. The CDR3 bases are TGTGCCAGCAGTTTAACAGGGGGCGGTAACTATGGCTACACCTTC. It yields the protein CASSLTGGGNYGYTF.

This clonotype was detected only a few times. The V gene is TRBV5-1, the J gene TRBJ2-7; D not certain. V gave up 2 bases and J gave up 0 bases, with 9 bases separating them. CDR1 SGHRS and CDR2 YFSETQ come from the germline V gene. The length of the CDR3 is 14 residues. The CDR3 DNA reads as TGCGCCAGCAGCTTAAACTACCCCTCCTACGAGCAGTACTTC. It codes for CASSLNYPSYEQYF.

CDR3: CASSWTEKLEAFF. CDR3 in DNA: TGTGCCAGCAGTTGGACAGAGAAGCTTGAAGCTTTCTTT. The chain links TRBV2 to TRBJ1-1, with D tentatively TRBD1 (6 bases). The germline V gene encodes CDR1 SNHLY and CDR2 FYNNEI. This CDR3 is 13 amino acids long. Trimming removed 5 bases from V and 7 bases from J, with 14 bases in between.

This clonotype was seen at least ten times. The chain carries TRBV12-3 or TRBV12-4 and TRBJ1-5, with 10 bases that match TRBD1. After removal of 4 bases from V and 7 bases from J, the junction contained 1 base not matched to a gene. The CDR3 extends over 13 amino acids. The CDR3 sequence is CASSWDRGQPQHF. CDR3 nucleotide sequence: TGTGCCAGCAGTTGGGACAGGGGCCAGCCCCAGCATTTT.

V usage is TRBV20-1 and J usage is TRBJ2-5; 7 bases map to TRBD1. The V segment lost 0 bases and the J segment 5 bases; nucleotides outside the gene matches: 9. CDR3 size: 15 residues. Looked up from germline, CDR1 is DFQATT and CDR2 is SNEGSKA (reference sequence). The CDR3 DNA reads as TGCAGTGCTAGAGATTTAGGGGGCGCGGAGGAGACCCAGTACTTC. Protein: CSARDLGGAEETQYF.

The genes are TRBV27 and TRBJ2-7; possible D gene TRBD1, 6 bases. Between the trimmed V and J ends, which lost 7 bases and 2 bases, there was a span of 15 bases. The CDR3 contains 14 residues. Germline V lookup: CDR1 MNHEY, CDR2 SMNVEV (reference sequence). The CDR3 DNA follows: TGTGCCAGCAAAATCCGGGACACAACCTACGAGCAGTACTTC. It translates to CASKIRDTTYEQYF.

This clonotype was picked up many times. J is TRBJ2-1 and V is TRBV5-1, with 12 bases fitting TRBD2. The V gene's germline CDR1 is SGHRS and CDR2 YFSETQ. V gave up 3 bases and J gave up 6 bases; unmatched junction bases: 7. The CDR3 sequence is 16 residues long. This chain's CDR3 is CASSSRLAGVGNEQFF. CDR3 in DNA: TGCGCCAGCAGCTCCCGACTAGCGGGAGTCGGCAATGAGCAGTTCTTC.

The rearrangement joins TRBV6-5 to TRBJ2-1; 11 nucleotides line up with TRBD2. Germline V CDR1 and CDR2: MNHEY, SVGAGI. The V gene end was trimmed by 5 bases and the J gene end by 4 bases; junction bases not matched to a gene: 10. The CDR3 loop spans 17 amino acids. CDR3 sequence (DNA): TGTGCCAGCAGTCCTCGAATAGCGGGAGGGCAGTACAATGAGCAGTTCTTC. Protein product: CASSPRIAGGQYNEQFF.